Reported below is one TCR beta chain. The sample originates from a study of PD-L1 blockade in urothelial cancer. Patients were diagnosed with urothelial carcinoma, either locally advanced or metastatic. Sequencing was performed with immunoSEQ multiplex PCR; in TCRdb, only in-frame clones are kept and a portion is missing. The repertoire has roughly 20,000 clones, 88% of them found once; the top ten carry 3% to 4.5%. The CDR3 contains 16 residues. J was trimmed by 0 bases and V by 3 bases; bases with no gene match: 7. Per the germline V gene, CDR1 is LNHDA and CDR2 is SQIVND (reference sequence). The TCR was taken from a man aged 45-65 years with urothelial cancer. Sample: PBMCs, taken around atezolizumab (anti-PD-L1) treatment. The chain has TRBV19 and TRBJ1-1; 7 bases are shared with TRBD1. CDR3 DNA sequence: TGTGCCAGTAGTATGTGGGCAGGGGGAATGAACACTGAAGCTTTCTTT. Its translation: CASSMWAGGMNTEAFF.